A single count supports the clone carrying this T cell receptor beta chain. What it binds is not known. The data were taken from a study of graft-versus-host responses after intestinal transplantation. V shed 4 bases and J 2 bases; nucleotides not matched to a gene: 4. The CDR3 totals 15 residues. Germline V gives CDR1 LGHNA, CDR2 YNFKEQ. Profiling relied on immunoSEQ multiplex PCR, and the TCRdb table lists in-frame clones only, not all of them. This sample carries about 93,000 clones, approximately 95% of them seen once, and the ten largest clones take less than 0.6%. Study results and caveats: GvH clones turned up in recipient marrow; some had shown up first in ileum or blood. Individuals carrying graft-donor T cell macrochimerism showed high graft-versus-host to host-versus-graft clonal ratios in allografts.

The sequence derives from a human donor who received an intestinal transplant. The sequences come from unstimulated CD8+ T cells sorted from spleen or lymph node cells, collected before intestinal transplant. The chain combines TRBV4-2 with TRBJ2-1; 8 nucleotides agree with TRBD2. The CDR3 spells CASSPAGVPYNEQFF. CDR3 bases: TGTGCCAGCAGCCCAGCGGGGGTGCCCTACAATGAGCAGTTCTTC.